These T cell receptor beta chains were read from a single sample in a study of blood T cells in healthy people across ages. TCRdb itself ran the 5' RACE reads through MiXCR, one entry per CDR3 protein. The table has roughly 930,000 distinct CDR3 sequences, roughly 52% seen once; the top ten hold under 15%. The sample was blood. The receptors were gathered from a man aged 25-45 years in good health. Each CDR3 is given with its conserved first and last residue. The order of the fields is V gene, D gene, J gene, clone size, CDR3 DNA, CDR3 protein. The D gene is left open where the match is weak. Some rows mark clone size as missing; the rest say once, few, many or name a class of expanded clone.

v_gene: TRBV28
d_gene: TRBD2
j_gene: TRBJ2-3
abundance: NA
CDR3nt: TGTGCCAGCCCCTGGGAGCTAGCGGCAACTAGCACAGATACGCAGTATTTT
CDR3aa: CASPWELAATSTDTQYF

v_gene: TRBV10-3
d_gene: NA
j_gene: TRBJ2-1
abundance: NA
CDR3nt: TGTGCCATCAGTGGAACGGATTACAATGAGCAGTTCTTC
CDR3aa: CAISGTDYNEQFF

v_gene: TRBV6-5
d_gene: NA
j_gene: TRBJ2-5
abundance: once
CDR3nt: TGTGCCAGCAGTTACACAGGCCTAGGAGAGACCCAGTACTTC
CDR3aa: CASSYTGLGETQYF

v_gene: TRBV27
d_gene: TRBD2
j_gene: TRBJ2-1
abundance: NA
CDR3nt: TGTGCCAGCAGTTTAGGATTCGTCGGGGGGAGGTTGAATGAGCAGTTCTTC
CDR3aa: CASSLGFVGGRLNEQFF

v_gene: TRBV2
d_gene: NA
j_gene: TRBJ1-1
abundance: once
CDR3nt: TGTGCCAGCAGTGTCGCAGGGGAGGGGACTGAAGCTTTCTTT
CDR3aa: CASSVAGEGTEAFF

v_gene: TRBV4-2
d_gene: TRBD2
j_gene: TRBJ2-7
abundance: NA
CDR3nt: TGTGCCGGCAGCCAAGCTCCGGGACTAGCTAACGACGAGCAGTACTTC
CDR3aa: CAGSQAPGLANDEQYF

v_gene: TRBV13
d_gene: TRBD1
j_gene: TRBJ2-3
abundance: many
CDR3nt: TGTGCCAGCAGCTCTGACAGGGGTCGGACAGATACGCAGTATTTT
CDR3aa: CASSSDRGRTDTQYF

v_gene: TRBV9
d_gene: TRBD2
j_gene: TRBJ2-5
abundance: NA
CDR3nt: TGTGCCAGCAGCACCTCCGGGAGTAGCGGGGGAAAACAAGAGACCCAGTACTTC
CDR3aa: CASSTSGSSGGKQETQYF

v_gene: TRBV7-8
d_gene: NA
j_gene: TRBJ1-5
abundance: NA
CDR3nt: TGTGCCAGCAGCCCCGCCCGTTTCGGGCCCCAGCATTTT
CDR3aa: CASSPARFGPQHF

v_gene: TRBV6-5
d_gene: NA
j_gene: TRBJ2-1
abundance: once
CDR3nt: TGTGCCAGCAGTTGCGGGGCGTACAATGAGCAGTTCTTC
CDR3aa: CASSCGAYNEQFF

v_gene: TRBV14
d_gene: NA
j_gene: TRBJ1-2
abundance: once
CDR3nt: TGTGCCAGCAGCCAAGATGGCCACTCAGGTGGCTACACCTTC
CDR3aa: CASSQDGHSGGYTF

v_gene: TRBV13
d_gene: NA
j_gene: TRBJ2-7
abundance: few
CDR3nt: TGTGCCAGCAGCCGATTGGGGGACTACGAGCAGTACTTC
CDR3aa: CASSRLGDYEQYF

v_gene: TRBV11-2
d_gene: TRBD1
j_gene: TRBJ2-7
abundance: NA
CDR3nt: TGTGCCAGCAGCTTAGCGGGACAGGGAACTTACCACTACGAGCAGTACTTC
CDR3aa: CASSLAGQGTYHYEQYF

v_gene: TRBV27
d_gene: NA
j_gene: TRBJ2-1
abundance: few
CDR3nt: TGTGCCAGCACTAATCACGGAGTGGGGCATGAGCAGTTCTTC
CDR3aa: CASTNHGVGHEQFF

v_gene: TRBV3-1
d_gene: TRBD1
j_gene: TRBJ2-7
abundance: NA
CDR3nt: TGTGCCAGCAGCGCTTCCGGGACAGGGGTTCGCGAGCAGTACTTC
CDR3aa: CASSASGTGVREQYF

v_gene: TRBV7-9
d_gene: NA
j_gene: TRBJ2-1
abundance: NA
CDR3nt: TGTACCAGCAGCTTACCGGGTGGCGATGAGCAGTTCTTC
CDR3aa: CTSSLPGGDEQFF

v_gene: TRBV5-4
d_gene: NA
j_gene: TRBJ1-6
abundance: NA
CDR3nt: TGTGCCAGCAGCTTGTGGACCTTAGGGTATAATTCACCCCTCCACTTT
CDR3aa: CASSLWTLGYNSPLHF

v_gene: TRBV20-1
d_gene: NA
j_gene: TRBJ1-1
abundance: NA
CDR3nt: TGCAGTACCAGGGGCAGCATAAACACTGAAGCTTTCTTT
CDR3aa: CSTRGSINTEAFF

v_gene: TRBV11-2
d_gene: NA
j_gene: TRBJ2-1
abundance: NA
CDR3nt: TGTGCCAGCAGCCGAGTACTAGCAAGTGAGCAGTTCTTC
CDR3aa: CASSRVLASEQFF

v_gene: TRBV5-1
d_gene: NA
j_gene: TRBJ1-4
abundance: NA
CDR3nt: TGCGCCAGCAGCTTGGTGGGAGGCGGTAAGGAAAAACTGTTTTTT
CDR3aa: CASSLVGGGKEKLFF

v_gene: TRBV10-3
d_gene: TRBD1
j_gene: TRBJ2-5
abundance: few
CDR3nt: TGTGCCATCATTCCCCCGACAGGGGACCCCCAAGAGACCCAGTACTTC
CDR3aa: CAIIPPTGDPQETQYF

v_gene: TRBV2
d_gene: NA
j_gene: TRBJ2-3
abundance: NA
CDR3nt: TGTGCCAGCACCACCCGGCTAAGGGGGGCAGCGGATACGCAGTATTTT
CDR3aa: CASTTRLRGAADTQYF

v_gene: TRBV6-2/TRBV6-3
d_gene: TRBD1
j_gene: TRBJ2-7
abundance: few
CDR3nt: TGTGCCAGCAGTTATCCAGGGGGTCTTACCTACGAGCAGTACTTC
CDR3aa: CASSYPGGLTYEQYF

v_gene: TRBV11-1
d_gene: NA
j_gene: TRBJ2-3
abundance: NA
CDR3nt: TGTGCCAGCAGCTTAGTACAGCTCACAGATACGCAGTATTTT
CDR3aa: CASSLVQLTDTQYF

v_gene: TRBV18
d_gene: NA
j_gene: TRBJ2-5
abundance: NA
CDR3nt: TGTGCCAGCTCACCATCCGACGAGCGGTACTTC
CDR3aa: CASSPSDERYF

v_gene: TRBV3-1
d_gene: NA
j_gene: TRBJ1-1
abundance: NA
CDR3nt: TGTGCCAGCAGCCAAGATTGGGTAGGGGAGGGCACTGAAGCTTTCTTT
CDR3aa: CASSQDWVGEGTEAFF

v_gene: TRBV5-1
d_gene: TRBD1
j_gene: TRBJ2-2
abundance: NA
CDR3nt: TGCGCCAGCGGGACAGGGGCCACCGGGGAGCTGTTTTTT
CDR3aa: CASGTGATGELFF

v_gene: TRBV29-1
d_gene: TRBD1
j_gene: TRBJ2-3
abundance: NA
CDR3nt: TGCAGCACTGACAGGGGTGGCCCCGATACGCAGTATTTT
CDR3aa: CSTDRGGPDTQYF

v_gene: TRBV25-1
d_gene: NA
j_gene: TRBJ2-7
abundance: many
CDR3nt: TGTGCCAGCAGTGCGGGCATTTCCTACGAGCAGTACTTC
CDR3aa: CASSAGISYEQYF

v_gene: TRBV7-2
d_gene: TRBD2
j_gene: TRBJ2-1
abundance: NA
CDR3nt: TGTGCCAGCAGCTCGACTAGCGGAAATTACAATGAGCAGTTCTTC
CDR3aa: CASSSTSGNYNEQFF

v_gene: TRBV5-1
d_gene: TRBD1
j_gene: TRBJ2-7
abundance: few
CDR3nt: TGCGCCAGCAGCTTTTCCCTCGGACAGGGCTACGAGCAGTACTTC
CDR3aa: CASSFSLGQGYEQYF

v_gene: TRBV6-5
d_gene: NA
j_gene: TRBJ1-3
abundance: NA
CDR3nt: TGTGCCAGCAGTGTCGAGTACTCTGGAAACACCATATATTTT
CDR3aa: CASSVEYSGNTIYF

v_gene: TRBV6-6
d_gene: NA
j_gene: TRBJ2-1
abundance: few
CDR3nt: TGTGCCACCATGGAGGGCGGTAAGAATGAGCAGTTCTTC
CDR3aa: CATMEGGKNEQFF

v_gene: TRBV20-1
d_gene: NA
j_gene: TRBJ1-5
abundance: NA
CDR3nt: TGCAGTGTGACTGGCGGAGATCAGCCCCAGCATTTT
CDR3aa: CSVTGGDQPQHF

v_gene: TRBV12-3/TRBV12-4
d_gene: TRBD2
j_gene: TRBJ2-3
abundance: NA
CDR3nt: TGTGCCAGCCGCCTCGGACTAGAGGCCACAGATACGCAGTATTTT
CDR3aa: CASRLGLEATDTQYF

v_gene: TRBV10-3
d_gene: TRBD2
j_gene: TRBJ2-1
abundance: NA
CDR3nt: TGTGCCATCAGTCGGGGGGGGAATGAGCAGTTCTTC
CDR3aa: CAISRGGNEQFF

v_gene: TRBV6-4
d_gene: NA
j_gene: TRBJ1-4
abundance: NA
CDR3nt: TGTGCCAGCAGTGACGGACAGATTAATGAAAAACTGTTTTTT
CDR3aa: CASSDGQINEKLFF

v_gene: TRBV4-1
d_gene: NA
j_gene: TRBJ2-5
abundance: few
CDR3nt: TGCGCCAGCAGCCCTGACACAGGTTCTGTCGAGACCCAGTACTTC
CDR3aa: CASSPDTGSVETQYF

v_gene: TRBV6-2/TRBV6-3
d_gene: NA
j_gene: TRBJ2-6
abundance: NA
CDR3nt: TGTGCCAGCAGTTCCTATATCGTCGGGCTTTGGGCCAACGTCCTGACTTTC
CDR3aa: CASSSYIVGLWANVLTF

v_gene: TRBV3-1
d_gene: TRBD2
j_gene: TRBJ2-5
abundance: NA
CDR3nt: TGTGCCAGCAGCCGAGAACTAGCGGGGGGCCACCAAGAGACCCAGTACTTC
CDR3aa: CASSRELAGGHQETQYF

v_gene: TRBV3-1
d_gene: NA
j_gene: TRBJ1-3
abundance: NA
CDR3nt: TGTGCCAGCAGCCAAGATCGGGGACACTCGGGAAACACCATATATTTT
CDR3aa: CASSQDRGHSGNTIYF

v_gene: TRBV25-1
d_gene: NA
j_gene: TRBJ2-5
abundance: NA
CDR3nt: TGTGCCAGCAGTGCAGGGGTCGATGAGCAGTACTTC
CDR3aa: CASSAGVDEQYF

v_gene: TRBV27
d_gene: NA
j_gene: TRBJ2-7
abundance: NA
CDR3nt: TGTGCCAGCACACTAGCTATAGGCTACGAGCAGTACTTC
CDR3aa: CASTLAIGYEQYF

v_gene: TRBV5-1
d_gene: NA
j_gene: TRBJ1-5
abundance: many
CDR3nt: TGCGCCAGCAGCTTGTCAGGGGCCGGCAATCAGCCCCAGCATTTT
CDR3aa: CASSLSGAGNQPQHF

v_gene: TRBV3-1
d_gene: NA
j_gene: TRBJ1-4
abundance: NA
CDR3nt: TGTGCCAGCAGCGGGAGCGCTAATGAAAAACTGTTTTTT
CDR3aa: CASSGSANEKLFF

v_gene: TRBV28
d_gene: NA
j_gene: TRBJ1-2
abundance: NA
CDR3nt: TGTGCCAGCAGCCCCGACGGACTATCGGGCTATGGCTACACCTTC
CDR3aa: CASSPDGLSGYGYTF

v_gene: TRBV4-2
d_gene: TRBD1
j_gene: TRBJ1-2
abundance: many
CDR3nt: TGTGCCAGCAGCCCGGGACAGGCCTATGGCTACACCTTC
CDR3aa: CASSPGQAYGYTF

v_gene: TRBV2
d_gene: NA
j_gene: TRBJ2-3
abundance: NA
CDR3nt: TGTGCCAGCAGTGAACAACTAGCAAATACGCAGTATTTT
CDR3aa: CASSEQLANTQYF

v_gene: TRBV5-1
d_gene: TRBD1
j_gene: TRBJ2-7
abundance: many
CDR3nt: TGCGCCAGCAGCTTGCAGGGGGCAGCTCGCGAGCAGTACTTC
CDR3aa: CASSLQGAAREQYF

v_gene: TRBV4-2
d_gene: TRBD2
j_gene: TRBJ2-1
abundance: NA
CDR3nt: TGTGCCAGCAGCCACGCTAGGACTAGCGGGGAAGGGTACAATGAGCAGTTCTTC
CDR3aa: CASSHARTSGEGYNEQFF